The entry that follows covers one T cell receptor (beta chain) sequence. Antigen unknown. One junction end disagrees with the germline gene, perhaps due to a read error. Scientists amplified the TCR beta CDR3 regions from RNA transcripts. Scientists carried out first-round RT-PCR using HTBI primers and then a second-round multiplex PCR. TCRdb reanalysed the multiplex PCR reads using MiXCR and keeps one entry per CDR3 protein. The sample comprises about 660,000 distinct CDR3 sequences, over 40% of which are singletons, and under 3.5% rests with the top ten. Germline-derived CDR1 and CDR2 are ENHRY and SYGVKD. The CDR3 runs 14 residues. The data belong to a study of Graves' ophthalmopathy and Graves' hyperthyroidism. Study-wide results and limits: Among expanded thyroid clonotypes above 0.001 frequency, most also occurred in blood. Classification of ophthalmopathy versus stable hyperthyroidism by a 13-signature model yielded under 90% sensitivity and 75% to 84% specificity.

The chain uses TRBV10-3 and TRBJ2-2; D remains ambiguous. The sample was peripheral blood. The receptor was isolated from an adult man with Graves' ophthalmopathy. CDR3 nucleotides: TGTGCCAGCAGTTTAAGGCAGTACACCGGGGAGCTGTTTTTT. Protein sequence: CASSLRQYTGELFF.